This paragraph reports one T cell receptor (beta chain). CDR3 length: 14 amino acids. Germline values: CDR1 SEHNR, CDR2 FQNEAQ (reference sequence). Trimming took 5 bases from V and 2 from J; bases not matched to a gene: 6. These data are taken from a study of blood T cell repertoires in COVID-19. The data were produced by immunoSEQ multiplex PCR, yet TCRdb's version contains in-frame clones alone and is incomplete. The data show 70,000 or so clones, about four fifths seen once. The specimen sequenced was peripheral blood. The V and J genes are TRBV7-9 and TRBJ2-7; TRBD1 aligns across 7 bases. This TCR derives from a man between 60 and 75 years old with COVID-19, enrolled during active disease. CDR3 DNA sequence: TGTGCCAGCAGCAACCGGGACAGCCCCTACGAGCAGTACTTC. The encoded protein is CASSNRDSPYEQYF.